A single sample gave rise to the 16 T cell receptor beta chains below, sequenced in a study of CD8+ T cells in alopecia areata. The authors extracted RNA and reverse transcribed it into cDNA as the sequencing template. TCRdb's copy holds only in-frame clones and misses some; the assay was immunoSEQ multiplex PCR. The sample carries 110,000 or so clones, more than 30% recorded once. The sequenced sample was CD4+ T cells sorted from blood. The receptors shown here come from a human donor with alopecia areata.

This clone was picked up a small number of times. The J gene is TRBJ1-1, the V gene TRBV7-2; the D gene is possibly TRBD1 (5 bases). The length of the CDR3 is 15 residues. The V end lost 1 base, the J end lost 5 bases, and 14 bases lay between the germline ends. Per germline, CDR1 SGHTA and CDR2 FQGNSA. The CDR3 bases are TGTGCCAGCAGCTTAGGAGGGGCGATGGGAACTGAAGCTTTCTTT. Protein sequence: CASSLGGAMGTEAFF.

The sample holds a few counts of this clone. The same CDR3 is also encoded by other DNA sequences in this sample. This chain links TRBV7-2 with TRBJ2-3; no reliable D call. V lost 5 bases to trimming and J lost 0 bases, with 3 bases between them. The CDR3 is 12 amino acids. The germline V gene encodes CDR1 SGHTA and CDR2 FQGNSA. For the CDR3, the DNA is TGTGCCAGCAGCCTCAGCACAGATACGCAGTATTTT. Its protein is CASSLSTDTQYF. The full variable domain, in which reference TRBV7-2 and TRBJ2-3 provide the parts outside the CDR3, is GAGVSQSPSNKVTEKGKDVELRCDPISGHTALYWYRQSLGQGLEFLIYFQGNSAPDKSGLPSDRFSAERTGGSVSTLTIQRTQQEDSAVYLCASSLSTDTQYFGPGTRLTVL.

V gene TRBV28 combines with J gene TRBJ1-4, with no clear D. V lost 4 bases and J 7 bases, leaving 7 bases between the germline ends. This CDR3 region has 12 residues. Germline-derived CDR1 and CDR2 are MDHEN and SYDVKM. The CDR3 here is CASSSSAEKLFF. In DNA, the CDR3 is TGTGCCAGCAGTTCGTCGGCTGAAAAACTGTTTTTT. The variable domain in full, with the rest retrieved from reference TRBV28 and TRBJ1-4, is DVKVTQSSRYLVKRTGEKVFLECVQDMDHENMFWYRQDPGLGLRLIYFSYDVKMKEKGDIPEGYSVSREKKERFSLILESASTNQTSMYLCASSSSAEKLFFGSGTQLSVL.

The V gene is TRBV5-4, the J gene TRBJ2-7, with unresolved D. CDR1 is SGHNT and CDR2 is YYREEE in the germline V gene (reference sequence). V lost 0 bases and J 7 bases, leaving 14 bases between the germline ends. The CDR3 totals 14 residues. In DNA form, the CDR3 reads TGTGCCAGCAGCTTGGGAGACCTCGTTGGGGAGCAGTACTTC. Protein sequence: CASSLGDLVGEQYF.

This clone was found a few times. This chain joins TRBV30 and TRBJ1-4; D is perhaps TRBD1 (6 bases). The V gene lost 5 bases and the J gene lost 0 bases, with 10 bases spanning the gap. The CDR3 covers 14 residues. Germline CDR1 is GTSNPN and CDR2 is SVGIG (reference sequence). CDR3 coding DNA: TGTGCCTGGGGACAGCCGGCAACTAATGAAAAACTGTTTTTT. Its translation is CAWGQPATNEKLFF.

V gene TRBV29-1 combines with J gene TRBJ1-1; 12 bases fit TRBD1. The CDR3 has 15 residues. Germline lookup yields CDR1 SQVTM and CDR2 ANQGSEA. Germline trimming cut 5 bases from V and 3 bases from J; bases unmatched to any gene: 7. The CDR3 region has the DNA TGCAGCGTTTCTGGGACAGGGGGCATGGACACTGAAGCTTTCTTT. The encoded protein is CSVSGTGGMDTEAFF.

The V gene is TRBV4-3, the J gene TRBJ2-7; TRBD1 might be the D (6 bases). Germline V lookup: CDR1 LGHNA, CDR2 YSLEER. V was cut by 0 bases and J by 3 bases, with 15 bases left in between. The CDR3 spans 16 residues. CDR3 DNA: TGCGCCAGCAGCCAAGACGAGGGGACAAATCTCTACGAGCAGTACTTC. This codes for CASSQDEGTNLYEQYF.

There are a few counts of this clone. The chain links TRBV29-1 to TRBJ1-1; the D gene is possibly TRBD1 (5 bases). The germline gives CDR1 SQVTM, CDR2 ANQGSEA. The length of the CDR3 is 13 residues. Trimming left V 7 bases short and J 2 bases short, with 14 bases between. This chain's CDR3 is CSGLGGSNTEAFF. Written as DNA, the CDR3 is TGCAGCGGGCTCGGGGGGTCCAACACTGAAGCTTTCTTT.

Regarding this clone: Sequence at one end of the junction differs from germline and may be a read error. V usage is TRBV29-1 and J usage is TRBJ2-7; D perhaps matches TRBD2 (5 bases). CDR3 length equals 9 residues. Germline V gene data show CDR1 as SQVTM and CDR2 as ANQGSEA. The CDR3 reads CSLPDFWGF. DNA for the CDR3: TGCAGCCTTCCGGACTTCTGGGGCTTC.

V gene TRBV29-1 combines with J gene TRBJ2-3; the D gene could be TRBD1 or TRBD2 (5 bases each). This CDR3 spans 14 amino acids. Trimming removed 4 bases from V and 2 bases from J, with 13 bases in between. Germline lookup yields CDR1 SQVTM and CDR2 ANQGSEA. The CDR3 DNA is TGCAGCGTTGGAAAGGGGACCACCACAGATACGCAGTATTTT. Translation: CSVGKGTTTDTQYF.

V and J are TRBV29-1 and TRBJ2-3, with D possibly TRBD2 on 6 matching bases. Per germline, CDR1 SQVTM and CDR2 ANQGSEA. Trimming left V 3 bases short and J 7 bases short, with 11 bases between. The CDR3 sequence is 12 residues long. For the CDR3, the DNA is TGCAGCGTTGAGGTAGCGGCCAATACGCAGTATTTT. As protein: CSVEVAANTQYF.

This clone has just a few counts. The chain employs TRBV7-2 and TRBJ2-1; possible D gene TRBD1, 6 bases. This CDR3 contains 13 residues. Germline-derived CDR1 and CDR2 are SGHTA and FQGNSA. V lost 7 bases, J lost 6 bases, and 13 bases lay in between. CDR3 residues: CASTPGTTNEQFF. The CDR3 nucleotides read TGTGCCAGCACCCCGGGGACAACCAATGAGCAGTTCTTC.

This clone was counted between two and nine times. This chain links TRBV29-1 with TRBJ2-5; D remains ambiguous. The germline gives CDR1 SQVTM, CDR2 ANQGSEA. With 2 bases removed from V and 5 bases from J, the gap between germline ends came to 6 bases. The CDR3 consists of 11 residues. CDR3 DNA sequence: TGCAGCGTTGAACGATATGAGACCCAGTACTTC. Its protein product is CSVERYETQYF.

The chain is built from TRBV5-6 and TRBJ2-1, with D tentatively TRBD1 (6 bases). The V gene lost 4 bases and the J gene lost 11 bases, with 10 bases spanning the gap. This CDR3 region has 11 residues. CDR1 and CDR2 from the germline V gene are SGHDT and YYEEEE. CDR3 protein: CASSPGQKQFF. CDR3 DNA: TGTGCCAGCAGCCCCGGACAGAAGCAGTTCTTC.

This clone was recorded once. The chain couples TRBV30 to TRBJ2-7; D could derive from TRBD1 or TRBD2 (6 bases each). Trimming took off 1 base at V and 3 bases at J, with 10 bases between the two ends. CDR1 is GTSNPN and CDR2 is SVGIG in the germline V gene (reference sequence). The CDR3 runs 13 residues. The CDR3 sequence: CAWSGGAGYEQYF. CDR3 in DNA: TGTGCCTGGAGTGGGGGGGCCGGCTACGAGCAGTACTTC.

The CDR3 DNA follows: TGTGCCAGCAGTGGCAGGGGATCCGGCTACACCTTC. Amino acid sequence: CASSGRGSGYTF. The gene calls are TRBV2 and TRBJ1-2, with D possibly being TRBD1 (6 bases). The CDR3 totals 12 residues. V was pared by 4 bases and J by 8 bases, with 11 bases between. Germline V gene sequence: CDR1 SNHLY, CDR2 FYNNEI.